The text below deals with one T cell receptor beta chain. This entry is derived from a study of blood T cell repertoires in COVID-19. About the study: Researchers got acute and convalescent COVID-19 samples from the United States, Italy and Spain. The cDNA or gDNA used as material had been derived from T cells, B-cell-depleted T cells, or PBMCs.

The CDR3 spans 16 residues. V gave up 2 bases and J gave up 3 bases, with 13 bases separating them. Germline-derived CDR1 and CDR2 are MGHRA and YSYEKL. Per the original methods: Researchers report that nucleated cell counts were estimated from reference gene primer amplification. Measured with immunoSEQ multiplex PCR; TCRdb has only the in-frame clones, and not every one. V and J calls plus clone size are reproduced from that table; the DNA served to infer D and trimming. The table records about 64,000 clones, just over 85% of them present only once. Sequences were obtained from peripheral blood. The sequence was obtained from a man between 45 and 60 years old with active COVID-19. The V call is TRBV4-1, the J call TRBJ2-2; possible D gene TRBD1, 6 bases. CDR3 DNA: TGCGCCAGCAGCCAAACCCCAGGGGTGGACACCGGGGAGCTGTTTTTT. It specifies CASSQTPGVDTGELFF.